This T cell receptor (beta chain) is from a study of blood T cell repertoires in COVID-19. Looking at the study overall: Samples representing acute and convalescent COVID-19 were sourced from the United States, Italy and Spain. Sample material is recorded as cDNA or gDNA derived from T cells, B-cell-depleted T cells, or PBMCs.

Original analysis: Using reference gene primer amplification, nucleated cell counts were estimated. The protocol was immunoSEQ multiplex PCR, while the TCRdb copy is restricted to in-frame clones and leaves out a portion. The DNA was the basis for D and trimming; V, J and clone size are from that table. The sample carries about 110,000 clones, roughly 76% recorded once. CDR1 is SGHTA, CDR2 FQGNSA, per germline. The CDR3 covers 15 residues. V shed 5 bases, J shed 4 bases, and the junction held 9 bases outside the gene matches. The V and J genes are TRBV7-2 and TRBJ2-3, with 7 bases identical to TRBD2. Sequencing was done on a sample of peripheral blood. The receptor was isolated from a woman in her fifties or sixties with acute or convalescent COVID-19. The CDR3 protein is CASSTFGGRADTQYF. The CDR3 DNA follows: TGTGCCAGCAGCACGTTCGGGGGGAGGGCAGATACGCAGTATTTT.